One and the same sample provided the 27 T cell receptor beta chains below, sequenced in a study of blood T cells in healthy people across ages. Alongside a J-beta primer mix, a sample-barcoded 5' primer served in a second PCR lasting about 7 to 11 cycles. TCRdb passed the 5' RACE reads through MiXCR, listing each CDR3 protein once. The sample holds 1.5 million to 2 million distinct CDR3 sequences, roughly 28% seen once. The sample consisted of blood. These receptors all stem from a woman aged 30 to 39 in good health.

This clonotype was seen only a few times. The CDR3 protein is CASSSRPGFQFSPLHF. Written as DNA, the CDR3 is TGTGCCAGCAGCTCACGCCCAGGGTTCCAGTTTTCACCCCTCCACTTT. The V and J genes are TRBV7-8 and TRBJ1-6; D may be TRBD1 (5 bases). The CDR3 covers 16 residues. The germline V and J ends were trimmed by 4 bases and 9 bases, with 19 bases remaining between them. CDR1 SGHVS and CDR2 FQNEAQ come from the germline V gene.

The CDR3 nucleotides read TGTGCCAGCAGCTTAGGCGGGGGGAACTCAGGTCGGGAGCAGTACTTC. Translated: CASSLGGGNSGREQYF. The chain is built from TRBV7-2 and TRBJ2-7, with TRBD2 identical over 8 bases. The V segment lost 1 base and the J segment 7 bases; nucleotides outside the gene matches: 12. The CDR3 loop spans 16 amino acids. Per germline, CDR1 SGHTA and CDR2 FQGNSA.

V usage is TRBV15 and J usage is TRBJ2-1; TRBD2 matches 8 bases. Germline lookup yields CDR1 LNHNV and CDR2 YYDKDF (reference sequence). Trimming cost V 3 bases and J 2 bases; bases outside gene matches: 6. The CDR3 extends over 16 amino acids. CDR3 protein: CATSRERGPPYNEQFF. The CDR3 bases are TGTGCCACCAGCAGGGAGCGGGGGCCGCCCTACAATGAGCAGTTCTTC.

This clonotype was observed at least ten times. The chain links TRBV11-2 to TRBJ2-7; D unclear. The CDR3 sequence is 15 residues long. Germline CDR1 reads SGHAT; CDR2 reads FQNNGV. V dropped 2 bases and J dropped 1 base, with 12 bases sitting between them. The CDR3 loop reads CASSLLRLGSYEQYF. The CDR3 coding sequence is TGTGCCAGCAGCTTACTAAGGTTAGGTTCCTACGAGCAGTACTTC.

This chain connects TRBV7-9 to TRBJ1-2; possibly TRBD1 for D (5 bases). Trimming shortened V by 1 base and J by 2 bases, and 11 bases separated the two germline ends. This CDR3 region has 15 residues. From germline, CDR1 is SEHNR and CDR2 FQNEAQ (reference sequence). The CDR3 DNA sequence: TGTGCCAGCAGCTTAGGCAGGGAACTCAACTATGGCTACACCTTC. Translated: CASSLGRELNYGYTF.

This clonotype was counted ten times or more. This chain uses TRBV7-9 with TRBJ2-7; D is unclear. Germline-derived CDR1 and CDR2 are SEHNR and FQNEAQ (reference sequence). Between the trimmed V and J ends, which lost 0 bases and 3 bases, there was a span of 15 bases. CDR3 length: 16 amino acids. CDR3 sequence (DNA): TGTGCCAGCAGCTTAGCTGCCGGCTCCGGATACTACGAGCAGTACTTC. Protein sequence: CASSLAAGSGYYEQYF.

This clonotype was observed a handful of times. The genes are TRBV21-1 and TRBJ1-2; TRBD1 reflects the table's D call only, with no check against the DNA. TRBV21-1 is described as a pseudogene. The CDR3 contains 13 residues. CDR3 sequence: CASSKDRASGYTF. CDR3 DNA sequence: TGTGCCAGCTCCAAGGACAGGGCCTCTGGCTACACCTTC.

The chain couples TRBV9 to TRBJ2-3; the D is unclear. The CDR3 loop spans 17 amino acids. Germline values: CDR1 SGDLS, CDR2 YYNGEE. V was cut by 4 bases and J by 7 bases, with 25 bases left in between. CDR3 in DNA: TGTGCCAGCAGCCCCCGGGTAGGGTCTCTTGGTACAAATACGCAGTATTTT. Translation gives CASSPRVGSLGTNTQYF.

CDR3 loop: CSARDFNYGYTF. In DNA, the CDR3 is TGCAGTGCTAGAGATTTCAACTATGGCTACACCTTC. The chain recombines TRBV20-1 with TRBJ1-2; D remains ambiguous. The CDR3 sequence is 12 residues long. Germline V gives CDR1 DFQATT, CDR2 SNEGSKA (reference sequence). Trimming removed 0 bases from V and 2 bases from J, with 4 bases in between.

The V call is TRBV5-1, the J call TRBJ2-5, with D perhaps matching TRBD2 (7 bases). Between the trimmed V and J ends, which lost 3 bases and 3 bases, there was a span of 15 bases. The CDR3 consists of 15 residues. Germline CDR1 SGHRS, CDR2 YFSETQ. CDR3 sequence (DNA): TGCGCCAGCAGCTCAATTCAGGGGAGGGAAGAGACCCAGTACTTC. The encoded protein is CASSSIQGREETQYF.

This chain connects TRBV7-6 to TRBJ1-1, with 8 bases identical to TRBD1. This CDR3 is 16 amino acids long. Germline V lookup: CDR1 SGHVS, CDR2 FNYEAQ. With V trimmed by 1 base and J by 4 bases, 8 bases remained unmatched. The CDR3 nucleotides read TGTGCCAGCAGCTTAGAGGGGGACAGGCCAAGCACTGAAGCTTTCTTT. Translated, it gives CASSLEGDRPSTEAFF.

This clonotype occurred a few times. The rearrangement uses TRBV7-2 and TRBJ2-3, with D possibly being TRBD2 (5 bases). Germline V gene lookup returns CDR1 SGHTA and CDR2 FQGNSA. This CDR3 comprises 14 residues. V shed 5 bases and J shed 3 bases, with 12 bases lying between them. In DNA, the CDR3 is TGTGCCAGCAGCCAGCCGGGCGGGACAGATACGCAGTATTTT. Protein: CASSQPGGTDTQYF. Using reference TRBV7-2 and TRBJ2-3 for the parts outside the CDR3, the full variable domain is GAGVSQSPSNKVTEKGKDVELRCDPISGHTALYWYRQSLGQGLEFLIYFQGNSAPDKSGLPSDRFSAERTGGSVSTLTIQRTQQEDSAVYLCASSQPGGTDTQYFGPGTRLTVL.

V and J are TRBV7-2 and TRBJ1-2; D is undetermined. Germline V gene lookup returns CDR1 SGHTA and CDR2 FQGNSA. Deletions cut 2 bases from V and 5 bases from J, with 12 bases between. This CDR3 is 14 amino acids long. CDR3: CASSLSTDSYGYTF. The CDR3 region has the DNA TGTGCCAGCAGCTTAAGCACAGACTCGTATGGCTACACCTTC.

This clonotype was counted between two and nine times. V usage is TRBV3-1 and J usage is TRBJ1-2, with D possibly TRBD1 on 5 matching bases. The CDR3 has 17 amino acids. Deletions cut 4 bases from V and 2 bases from J, with 20 bases between. The germline gives CDR1 LGHDT, CDR2 YNNKEL (reference sequence). Written as DNA, the CDR3 is TGTGCCAGCAGCCCCCGCGGAGGGGCGCGGCTGAACTATGGCTACACCTTC. Translated, it gives CASSPRGGARLNYGYTF.

Turning to this clonotype: This may arise from a read error, as a much more abundant clone is one base away. V is TRBV6-2 or TRBV6-3 and J is TRBJ2-3; D unclear. The germline gives CDR1 MNHEY, CDR2 SVGEGT. The CDR3 has 14 amino acids. CDR3 in DNA: TGTACCACCGTCGGATCCTCAGCAGCAGATACGCAGTATTTT. It yields the protein CTTVGSSAADTQYF.

CDR3 nucleotides: TGTGCCAGCAGTTCATGGGACAGGATCACAGATACGCAGTATTTT. Its translation: CASSSWDRITDTQYF. V usage is TRBV12-3 or TRBV12-4 and J usage is TRBJ2-3; 8 nucleotides line up with TRBD1. CDR3 length equals 15 residues. J was trimmed by 2 bases and V by 4 bases; bases with no gene match: 5.

This clonotype was recorded many times. This chain connects TRBV28 to TRBJ2-7; 7 bases line up with TRBD2. The CDR3 is 13 amino acids. Trimming removed 7 bases from V and 3 bases from J; junction bases left unmatched: 6. Germline CDR1 is MDHEN and CDR2 is SYDVKM. The CDR3 bases are TGTGCCAGCATAAATGGGAGGGACTACGAGCAGTACTTC. Amino acids: CASINGRDYEQYF.

This clonotype was detected a few times. The chain combines TRBV27 with TRBJ1-5; the D is unclear. CDR3 length: 15 residues. The germline V gene encodes CDR1 MNHEY and CDR2 SMNVEV (reference sequence). V gave up 2 bases and J gave up 4 bases, with 12 bases separating them. The CDR3 region is CASSLVGQPNQPQHF. Written as DNA, the CDR3 is TGTGCCAGCAGTTTAGTGGGCCAGCCTAATCAGCCCCAGCATTTT.

This chain connects TRBV5-1 to TRBJ2-1; 9 nucleotides agree with TRBD2. This CDR3 is 16 amino acids long. Unmatched junction bases numbered 8, after V lost 4 bases and J lost 3 bases. The germline CDR1 and CDR2 sequences are SGHRS and YFSETQ. The chain's CDR3 is CASSLRGAGGYNEQFF. DNA of the CDR3: TGCGCCAGCAGCCTCCGGGGAGCGGGAGGCTACAATGAGCAGTTCTTC.

The genes are TRBV20-1 and TRBJ2-6; tentatively, D is TRBD1 (6 bases). The germline V gene has CDR1 DFQATT and CDR2 SNEGSKA (reference sequence). The CDR3 extends over 14 amino acids. V was trimmed by 2 bases and J by 1 base, leaving 6 bases between them. In DNA, the CDR3 is TGCAGTGCTAGAAGGGGGTCTGGGGCCAACGTCCTGACTTTC. This sequence encodes CSARRGSGANVLTF.

This clonotype has at least ten counts. The rearrangement uses TRBV20-1 and TRBJ2-1; TRBD2 matches at 7 bases. Germline lookup yields CDR1 DFQATT and CDR2 SNEGSKA (reference sequence). This CDR3 is built from 13 residues. Trimming removed 3 bases from V and 3 bases from J; junction bases left unmatched: 2. The CDR3 is CSARTSIYNEQFF. DNA for the CDR3: TGCAGTGCTAGGACTAGCATCTACAATGAGCAGTTCTTC.

The chain links TRBV12-3 or TRBV12-4 to TRBJ1-2, with 7 bases identical to TRBD1. The CDR3 has 13 residues. J was trimmed by 4 bases and V by 7 bases; bases with no gene match: 6. The CDR3, as DNA: TGTGCCAGCAATACCGACAGGGCCTATGGCTACACCTTC. It yields the protein CASNTDRAYGYTF.

This clonotype was detected ten times or more. The V gene is TRBV6-6, the J gene TRBJ2-5, with D perhaps TRBD1 (6 bases). Germline V CDR1 and CDR2: MNHNY, SVGAGI (reference sequence). This CDR3 region has 13 residues. V lost 5 bases and J lost 3, with 10 bases in between. For the CDR3, the DNA is TGTGCCAGCAGTATGGACAGAGAAGAGACCCAGTACTTC. Translating gives CASSMDREETQYF.

This rearrangement joins TRBV2 to TRBJ2-3; D gene uncertain. V lost 0 bases and J 6 bases, leaving 7 bases between the germline ends. The CDR3 is 13 amino acids. Per the germline V gene, CDR1 is SNHLY and CDR2 is FYNNEI. The CDR3 nucleotides read TGTGCCAGCAGTGAAGCGCTTCCGGATACGCAGTATTTT. Protein sequence: CASSEALPDTQYF.

The CDR3 sequence is CASTLAGENTQYF. The CDR3 coding sequence is TGCGCCAGCACCCTCGCGGGAGAGAATACGCAGTATTTT. This sequence joins TRBV5-1 and TRBJ2-3; TRBD2 matches 7 bases. Per the germline V gene, CDR1 is SGHRS and CDR2 is YFSETQ. After removal of 6 bases from V and 7 bases from J, the junction contained 8 bases not matched to a gene. The CDR3 loop spans 13 amino acids.

There are many counts of this clonotype. The genes are TRBV2 and TRBJ1-2; no definite D call. This CDR3 contains 11 residues. V was trimmed by 3 bases and J by 3 bases, leaving 2 bases between them. Germline lookup yields CDR1 SNHLY and CDR2 FYNNEI. CDR3 bases: TGTGCCAGCAGTGACGACTATGGCTACACCTTC. Translation gives CASSDDYGYTF.

This clonotype was picked up many times. The chain has TRBV5-1 and TRBJ2-7, with 10 bases lining up with TRBD1. CDR1 and CDR2 (germline): SGHRS, YFSETQ. V shed 5 bases and J 4 bases; nucleotides not matched to a gene: 6. The CDR3 consists of 14 residues. The CDR3 DNA sequence: TGCGCCAGCAGTACCGGGACAGGGGAGTACGAGCAGTACTTC. Protein: CASSTGTGEYEQYF. The variable domain in full, with the rest retrieved from reference TRBV5-1 and TRBJ2-7, is KAGVTQTPRYLIKTRGQQVTLSCSPISGHRSVSWYQQTPGQGLQFLFEYFSETQRNKGNFPGRFSGRQFSNSRSEMNVSTLELGDSALYLCASSTGTGEYEQYFGPGTRLTVT.